Listed below are T cell receptor beta chains from one sample, sequenced in a study of chemoradiotherapy in HPV16-positive cancers. Data came from immunoSEQ multiplex PCR; TCRdb stores just in-frame clones and leaves some out. In the table there are about 3,300 clones, roughly 77% of which are singletons. The sample was acquired from a patient who underwent chemoradiotherapy. These receptors were taken from a human donor with HPV-associated anogenital cancer. Each CDR3 is given with its conserved first and last residue. The D gene is left open where the match is weak. The size of a clone is reported for some rows only, either as once, few or many, or as a class for expanded clones.

>-|TRBV7-2|-|TRBJ2-1
CASSSYSYNEQFF
TGTGCCAGCAGCTCCTATTCCTACAATGAGCAGTTCTTC
>-|TRBV4-1|-|TRBJ1-1
CASSQDSGGGTEAFF
TGCGCCAGCAGCCAAGATAGCGGAGGGGGGACTGAAGCTTTCTTT
>-|TRBV7-2|TRBD1|TRBJ2-7
CASSFKTGFEQYF
TGTGCCAGCAGCTTTAAGACAGGGTTCGAGCAGTACTTC
>large|TRBV5-1|TRBD2|TRBJ2-5
CASSPSGGAGETQYF
TGCGCCAGCAGCCCTAGCGGGGGGGCGGGAGAGACCCAGTACTTC
>-|TRBV30|-|TRBJ1-1
CAWGPGRENTEAFF
TGTGCCTGGGGACCCGGTCGGGAGAACACTGAAGCTTTCTTT
>-|TRBV2|TRBD2|TRBJ2-7
CASSRLAGGYEQYF
TGTGCCAGCAGCCGATTAGCGGGGGGCTACGAGCAGTACTTC
>few|TRBV30|-|TRBJ1-2
CAWSFGIYGYTF
TGTGCCTGGAGTTTTGGTATCTATGGCTACACCTTC
>-|TRBV30|-|TRBJ1-6
CAWRHLGLGSNSPLHF
TGTGCCTGGAGGCATCTTGGTCTGGGGTCAAATTCACCCCTCCACTTT
>few|TRBV11-3|TRBD1|TRBJ2-1
CASSLGQGIVNEQFF
TGTGCCAGCAGCCTGGGACAGGGCATAGTAAATGAGCAGTTCTTC
>-|TRBV4-1|-|TRBJ1-1
CASSQVDGSTEAFF
TGCGCCAGCAGCCAAGTTGACGGGTCCACTGAAGCTTTCTTT
>-|TRBV6-5|-|TRBJ2-5
CASTVFGSQETQYF
TGTGCCAGCACCGTCTTTGGATCCCAAGAGACCCAGTACTTC
>-|TRBV20-1|-|TRBJ1-4
CGVDLNEKLFF
TGCGGGGTGGACCTTAATGAAAAACTGTTTTTT
>-|TRBV7-2|-|TRBJ2-3
CASSLGLAITDTQYF
TGTGCCAGCAGCTTAGGTCTAGCTATCACAGATACGCAGTATTTT
>-|TRBV6-5|TRBD1|TRBJ1-5
CASSDGTGDQPQHF
TGTGCCAGCAGCGACGGGACAGGGGATCAGCCCCAGCATTTT
>-|TRBV30|-|TRBJ1-1
CAWTRTVNTEAFF
TGTGCCTGGACCCGGACGGTGAACACTGAAGCTTTCTTT
>-|TRBV19|-|TRBJ1-5
CASSTSAYSNQPQHF
TGTGCCAGTAGTACCTCAGCTTATAGCAATCAGCCCCAGCATTTT
>-|TRBV27|-|TRBJ2-1
CASSPLLGSYNEQFF
TGTGCCAGCAGTCCTCTGCTGGGGTCCTACAATGAGCAGTTCTTC
>-|TRBV6-4|-|TRBJ2-2
CASSPGLGNTGELFF
TGTGCCAGCAGTCCAGGGTTAGGGAACACCGGGGAGCTGTTTTTT
>few|TRBV9|-|TRBJ1-2
CASSLQGGNGYTF
TGTGCCAGCAGCCTACAGGGCGGCAATGGCTACACCTTC